This TCR beta chain was obtained from a study of shared clonotypes between healthy human individuals (dated by TCRdb to 2020 to 2022). In terms of the full investigation: A few men and a couple of women, aged 18 to 49 years, made up the cohort. For each donor, CD4 naive and CD4 memory were each given three plates, CD8 naive was given two plates, and CD8 memory was given one plate. Blood TCR repertoires of about five healthy adults were deeply sequenced to estimate repertoire size and the extent of clonotype sharing between individuals. Libraries were prepared and TCR repertoires were sequenced by different laboratories using diverse techniques, in order to increase sequencing depth and limit assay-specific biases. Per donor, leukapheresis produced somewhere between about 0.9 and 9 billion PBMCs.

For the CD8 naive samples, CD45RO-negative cells were positively selected for CCR7, yielding a CD45RA+CCR7+ population from which TemRA cells were excluded. The donors were healthy, HIV-negative adults who had no recently reported acute infections or vaccinations. All donors were Caucasian adults living in Nashville, Tennessee, USA. After blood collection by leukapheresis, PBMCs were isolated using Ficoll-Histopaque density gradient centrifugation and then cryopreserved in the vapor phase of liquid nitrogen. Purity and quantity of every magnetically sorted T cell population were checked by analytical flow cytometry. Genomic DNA was isolated from every sorted fraction and measured by UV absorbance on a Nanodrop 2000c. Concerning this clone itself: It lacks a known antigen. Qualities for individual bases were not recorded, and no much larger clone is one base off.

Using the deep immunoSEQ assay, multiplex PCR amplified TCR CDR3 regions from genomic DNA. For each cell subset, the extracted genomic DNA was distributed evenly across all wells of several immunoSEQ 96-well plates, and each plate served as one replicate. For sorted subsets, each replicate PCR was loaded with about 200 ng genomic DNA, equivalent to some 31,000 T cell genomes. Purified libraries were measured with a Qubit 3.0 fluorometer, size-checked on a Bioanalyzer 2100, and measured again with the KAPA Library Quantification kit. A separate single-read 150-cycle Illumina NextSeq 550 flow cell was used to sequence each immunoSEQ 96-well plate. As for the original processing: Because the immunoSEQ output held only junctional sequences and lacked quality scores, the filtering could not match the filtering applied to full-length reads. To assign V/J genes and CDR3, sequences were annotated against IMGT germline references using PyIR, a Python wrapper for IgBLAST v1.9. Reads were removed for weak V/J assignments (E-value above 1e-6), missing CDR3, stop codons, out-of-frame junctions, or ambiguous translated residues. V3J clonotypes were defined as sequences sharing the same inferred V gene, J gene, and CDR3 amino acid sequence. The percentage overlap between two repertoires was calculated by dividing the number of shared unique clonotypes by the size of the smaller repertoire. Richness of each repertoire was evaluated using RTK rarefaction, the Chao1 estimator, and Recon v2.1 estimates of unobserved clonotypes. OLGA was used to compute generation probabilities for all TCRbeta clonotypes that the gDNA method yielded from a handful of donors. TCRdb obtained this table from immuneACCESS and retained in-frame rearrangements with V and J assigned. These tables miss some clones; where compared with another copy, unresolved V genes account for less than half of the shortfall, and the remainder is unexplained. V, J and clone size derive from that table, while D and trimming were established from the DNA sequence. Present in this sample are roughly 2 million clones, approximately 94% of which were seen just once. Together, the top ten hold about 1.1% of the sample.

Beyond this particular receptor, the publication reports: Sampling was restricted to blood, and TCR repertoires in tissues likely differ from the TCR repertoires found in blood. Across a few donors, approximately 5% of naive CD4, roughly 3.4% of naive CD8, 2% to 2.5% of memory CD4, and 0.3% to 0.45% of memory CD8 clonotypes were shared. Even with the large sequencing depth, rarefaction of the sorted-subset datasets indicated that sequencing was incomplete. Based on pairwise subsampling, the degree of clonotype sharing among donors was expected to be affected by sequencing depth. Because the study included a small number of donors, the genetic and exposure-history diversity represented was limited. Compared with non-shared clonotypes, the clonotypes found in all four sorted-subset donors had higher generation probabilities. Estimated clonotype richness was generally larger for naive than for memory subsets.

V was cut back by 0 bases and J by 3 bases, leaving a gap of 7 bases between them. CDR1 and CDR2 are drawn from the germline V gene (reference sequence): SGHKS, YYEKEE. The CDR3 runs 14 residues from the cysteine to the phenylalanine. Only CDR3 DNA remains: 42 bases, in frame from the first base. The rearranged chain carries TRBV5-5 and TRBJ1-5, with no confidently assigned D gene. The sequence was obtained from a man younger than 30 in good health. The specimen sequenced was naive CD8+ T cells sorted from blood. Interpreted using the paper, the cell subset or site label stands for: CD45RA+CCR7+. The CDR3 in this case is CASSLVAVNQPQHF. The DNA sequence is given as TGTGCCAGCAGCTTGGTGGCAGTCAATCAGCCCCAGCATTTT.